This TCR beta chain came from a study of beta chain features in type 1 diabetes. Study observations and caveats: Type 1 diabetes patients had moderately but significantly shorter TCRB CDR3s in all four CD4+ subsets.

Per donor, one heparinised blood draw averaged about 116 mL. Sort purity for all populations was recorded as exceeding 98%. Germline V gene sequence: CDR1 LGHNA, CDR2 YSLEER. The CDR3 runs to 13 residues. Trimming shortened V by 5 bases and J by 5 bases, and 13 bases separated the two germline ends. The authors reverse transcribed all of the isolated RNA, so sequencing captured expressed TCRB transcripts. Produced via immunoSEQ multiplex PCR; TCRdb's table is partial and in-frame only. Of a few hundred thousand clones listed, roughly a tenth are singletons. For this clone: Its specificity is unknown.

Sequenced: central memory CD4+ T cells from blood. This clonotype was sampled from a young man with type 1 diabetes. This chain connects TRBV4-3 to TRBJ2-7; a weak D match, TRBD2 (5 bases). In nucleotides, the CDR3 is TGCGCCAGCAGCTTCACTAGTATTGACGAGCAGTACTTC. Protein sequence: CASSFTSIDEQYF.